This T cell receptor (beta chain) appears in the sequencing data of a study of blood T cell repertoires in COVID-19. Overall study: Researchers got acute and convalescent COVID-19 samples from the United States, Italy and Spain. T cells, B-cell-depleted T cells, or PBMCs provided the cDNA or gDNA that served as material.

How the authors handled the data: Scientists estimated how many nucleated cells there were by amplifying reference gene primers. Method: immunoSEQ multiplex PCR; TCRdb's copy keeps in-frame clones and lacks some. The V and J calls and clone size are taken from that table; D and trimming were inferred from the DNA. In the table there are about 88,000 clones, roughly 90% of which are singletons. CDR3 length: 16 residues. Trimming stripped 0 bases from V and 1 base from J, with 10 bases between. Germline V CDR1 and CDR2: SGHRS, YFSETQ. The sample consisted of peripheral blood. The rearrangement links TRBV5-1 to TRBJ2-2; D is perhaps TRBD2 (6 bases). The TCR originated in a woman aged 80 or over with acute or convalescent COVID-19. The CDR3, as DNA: TGCGCCAGCAGCTTGGGGAGCGGGTTGAACACCGGGGAGCTGTTTTTT. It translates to CASSLGSGLNTGELFF.